The clone carrying this T cell receptor (beta chain) is a singleton in its sample. What it binds is unknown. This specimen belongs to a study of OX40 agonist ivuxolimab in advanced cancers. Study at large: Across the patients, intravenous ivuxolimab was delivered every 2 weeks at 0.01 to 10 mg/kg.

Autoimmune disease history or systemic immunosuppression led to patients being barred. V gave up 4 bases and J gave up 5 bases, with 15 bases separating them. The V gene's germline CDR1 is SGHNT and CDR2 YYREEE (reference sequence). The CDR3 covers 14 residues. Assay used: immunoSEQ multiplex PCR; TCRdb lists only in-frame clones, some missing. The sample shows tens of thousands of clones, about 87% of them seen only once. Whole-study findings and limits: The antigens recognized by the expanded peripheral T cells, that is their antigen specificity, were not determined. More expanded clones were found, on average, in CD8+ than in CD4+ T cells.

The sequencing here drew on CD4+ or CD8+ T cells sorted from blood, taken in a trial of the OX40 agonist ivuxolimab. The TCR comes from an adult with an advanced solid tumor such as melanoma, head and neck, liver or kidney cancer. This chain joins TRBV5-4 and TRBJ1-1; weak D call: TRBD1 (5 bases). CDR3 coding DNA: TGTGCCAGCAGCCCGGGGGAACGTTGGACTGAAGCTTTCTTT. Protein: CASSPGERWTEAFF. The full variable domain, rest sourced from reference TRBV5-4 and TRBJ1-1, is ETGVTQSPTHLIKTRGQQVTLRCSSQSGHNTVSWYQQALGQGPQFIFQYYREEENGRGNFPPRFSGLQFPNYSSELNVNALELDDSALYLCASSPGERWTEAFFGQGTRLTVV.